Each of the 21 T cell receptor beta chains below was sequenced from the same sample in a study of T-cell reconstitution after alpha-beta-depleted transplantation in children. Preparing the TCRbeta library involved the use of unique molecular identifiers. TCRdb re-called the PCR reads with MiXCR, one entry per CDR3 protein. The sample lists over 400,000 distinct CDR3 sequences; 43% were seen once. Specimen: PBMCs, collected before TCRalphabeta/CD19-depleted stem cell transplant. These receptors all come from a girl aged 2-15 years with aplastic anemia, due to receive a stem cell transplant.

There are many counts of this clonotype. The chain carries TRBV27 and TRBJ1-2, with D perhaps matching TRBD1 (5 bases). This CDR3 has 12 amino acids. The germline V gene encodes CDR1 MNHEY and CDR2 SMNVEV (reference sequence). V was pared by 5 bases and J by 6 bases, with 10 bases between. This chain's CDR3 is CASSPTGDGYTF. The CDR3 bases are TGTGCCAGCAGTCCAACAGGAGATGGCTACACCTTC.

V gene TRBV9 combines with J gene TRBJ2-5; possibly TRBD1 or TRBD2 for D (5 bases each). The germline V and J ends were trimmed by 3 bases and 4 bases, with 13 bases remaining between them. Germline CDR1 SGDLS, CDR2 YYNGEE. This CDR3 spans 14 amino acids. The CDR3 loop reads CASSGRTLSETQYF. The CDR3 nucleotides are TGTGCCAGCAGCGGGAGGACACTATCAGAGACCCAGTACTTC.

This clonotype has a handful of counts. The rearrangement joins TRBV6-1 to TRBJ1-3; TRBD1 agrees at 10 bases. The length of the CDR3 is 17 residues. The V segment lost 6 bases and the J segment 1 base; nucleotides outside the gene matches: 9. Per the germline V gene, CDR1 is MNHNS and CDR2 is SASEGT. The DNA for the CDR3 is TGTGCCAGCAGCCAATCCGGGACAGGGGCTTCTGGAAACACCATATATTTT. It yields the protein CASSQSGTGASGNTIYF.

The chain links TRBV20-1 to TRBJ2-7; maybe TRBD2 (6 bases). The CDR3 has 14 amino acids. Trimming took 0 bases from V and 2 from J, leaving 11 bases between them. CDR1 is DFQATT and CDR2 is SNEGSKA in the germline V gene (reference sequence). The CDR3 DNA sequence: TGCAGTGCTAGAGACCGTAGCGGCACCTACGAGCAGTACTTC. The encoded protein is CSARDRSGTYEQYF.

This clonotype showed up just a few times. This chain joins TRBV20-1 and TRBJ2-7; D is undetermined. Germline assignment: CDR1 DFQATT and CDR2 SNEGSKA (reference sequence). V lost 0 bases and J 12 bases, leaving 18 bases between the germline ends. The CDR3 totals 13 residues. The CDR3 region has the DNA TGCAGTGCTAGAGACTCCCTCCTCAGCCCCGGGTACTTC. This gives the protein CSARDSLLSPGYF.

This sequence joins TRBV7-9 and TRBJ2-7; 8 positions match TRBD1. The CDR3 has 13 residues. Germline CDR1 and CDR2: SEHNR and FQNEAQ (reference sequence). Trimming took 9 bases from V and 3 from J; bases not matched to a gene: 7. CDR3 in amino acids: CASSTGDHYEQYF. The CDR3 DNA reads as TGTGCCAGTTCGACAGGGGACCACTACGAGCAGTACTTC.

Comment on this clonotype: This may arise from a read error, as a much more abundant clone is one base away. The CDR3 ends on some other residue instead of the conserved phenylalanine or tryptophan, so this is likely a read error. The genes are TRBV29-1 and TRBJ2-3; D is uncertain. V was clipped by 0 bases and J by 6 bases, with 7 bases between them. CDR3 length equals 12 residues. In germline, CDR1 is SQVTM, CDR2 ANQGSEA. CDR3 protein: CSVEDLPDTQYY. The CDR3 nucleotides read TGCAGCGTTGAAGATCTTCCGGATACGCAGTATTAT.

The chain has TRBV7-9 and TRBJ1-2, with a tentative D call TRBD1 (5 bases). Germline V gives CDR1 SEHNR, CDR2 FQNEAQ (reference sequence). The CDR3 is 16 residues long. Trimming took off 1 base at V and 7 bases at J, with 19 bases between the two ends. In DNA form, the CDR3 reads TGTGCCAGCAGCTTAGACGTCTTCGGAGGGGAGTTTGGCTACACCTTC. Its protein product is CASSLDVFGGEFGYTF. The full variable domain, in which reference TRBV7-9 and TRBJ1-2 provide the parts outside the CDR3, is DTGVSQNPRHKITKRGQNVTFRCDPISEHNRLYWYRQTLGQGPEFLTYFQNEAQLEKSRLLSDRFSAERPKGSFSTLEIQRTEQGDSAMYLCASSLDVFGGEFGYTFGSGTRLTVV.

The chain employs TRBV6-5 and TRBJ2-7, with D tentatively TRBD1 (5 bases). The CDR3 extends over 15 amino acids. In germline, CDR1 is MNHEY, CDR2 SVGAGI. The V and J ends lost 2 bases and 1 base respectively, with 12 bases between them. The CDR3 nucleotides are TGTGCCAGCAGTTACAGAACAGGAGAATCCTACGAGCAGTACTTC. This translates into CASSYRTGESYEQYF.

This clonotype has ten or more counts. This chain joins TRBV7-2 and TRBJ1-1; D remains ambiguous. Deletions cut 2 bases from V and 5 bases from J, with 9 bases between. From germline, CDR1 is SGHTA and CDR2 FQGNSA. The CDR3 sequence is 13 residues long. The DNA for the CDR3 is TGTGCCAGCAGCTTATGGGGATCTACTGAAGCTTTCTTT. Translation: CASSLWGSTEAFF.

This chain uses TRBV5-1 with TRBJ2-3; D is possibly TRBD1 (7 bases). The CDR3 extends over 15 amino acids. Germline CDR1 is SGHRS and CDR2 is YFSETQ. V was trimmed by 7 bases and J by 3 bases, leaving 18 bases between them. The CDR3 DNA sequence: TGCGCCAGCGCAGGGGGGCAGGGTCCTACAGATACGCAGTATTTT. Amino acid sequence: CASAGGQGPTDTQYF.

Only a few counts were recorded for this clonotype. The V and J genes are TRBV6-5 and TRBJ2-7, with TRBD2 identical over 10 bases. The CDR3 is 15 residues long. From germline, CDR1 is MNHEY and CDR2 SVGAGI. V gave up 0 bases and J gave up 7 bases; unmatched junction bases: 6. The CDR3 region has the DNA TGTGCCAGCAGTTACTCCAGCGGGAGGGCCGATGAGCAGTACTTC. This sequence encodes CASSYSSGRADEQYF.

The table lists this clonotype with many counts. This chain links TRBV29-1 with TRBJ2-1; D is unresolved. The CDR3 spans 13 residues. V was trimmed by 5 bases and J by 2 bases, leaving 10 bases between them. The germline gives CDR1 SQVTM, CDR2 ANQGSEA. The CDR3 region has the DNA TGCAGCGTTAGGTCCCCTGCCTACAATGAGCAGTTCTTC. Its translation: CSVRSPAYNEQFF.

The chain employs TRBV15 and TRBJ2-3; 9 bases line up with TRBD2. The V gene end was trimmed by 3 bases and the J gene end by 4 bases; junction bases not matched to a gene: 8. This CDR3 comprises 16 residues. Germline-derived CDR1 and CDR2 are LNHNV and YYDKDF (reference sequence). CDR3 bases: TGTGCCACCAGCAGGCTGGCGGGGGGGCCCGCAGATACGCAGTATTTT. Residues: CATSRLAGGPADTQYF.

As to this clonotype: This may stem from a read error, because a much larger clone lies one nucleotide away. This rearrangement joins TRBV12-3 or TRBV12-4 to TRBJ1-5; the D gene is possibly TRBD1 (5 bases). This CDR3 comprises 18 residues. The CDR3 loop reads CTSSLRMGEVLSNQPQHF. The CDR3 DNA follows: TGTACCAGCAGTTTAAGAATGGGGGAGGTGTTGAGCAATCAGCCCCAGCATTTT.

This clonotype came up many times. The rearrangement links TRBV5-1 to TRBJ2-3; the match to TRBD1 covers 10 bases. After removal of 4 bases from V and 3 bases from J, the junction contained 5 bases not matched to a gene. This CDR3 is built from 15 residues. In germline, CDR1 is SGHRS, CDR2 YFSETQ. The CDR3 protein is CASSAWTGGTDTQYF. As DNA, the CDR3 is TGCGCCAGCAGCGCGTGGACAGGGGGGACAGATACGCAGTATTTT. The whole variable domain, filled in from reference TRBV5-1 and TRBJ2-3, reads KAGVTQTPRYLIKTRGQQVTLSCSPISGHRSVSWYQQTPGQGLQFLFEYFSETQRNKGNFPGRFSGRQFSNSRSEMNVSTLELGDSALYLCASSAWTGGTDTQYFGPGTRLTVL.

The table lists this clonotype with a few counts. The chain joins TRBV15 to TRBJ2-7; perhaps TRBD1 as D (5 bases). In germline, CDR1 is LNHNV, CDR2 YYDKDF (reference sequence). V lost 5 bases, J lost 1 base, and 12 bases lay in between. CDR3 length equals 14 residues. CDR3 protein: CATSFDQGSYEQYF. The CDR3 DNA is TGTGCCACCAGCTTTGACCAGGGTTCCTACGAGCAGTACTTC.

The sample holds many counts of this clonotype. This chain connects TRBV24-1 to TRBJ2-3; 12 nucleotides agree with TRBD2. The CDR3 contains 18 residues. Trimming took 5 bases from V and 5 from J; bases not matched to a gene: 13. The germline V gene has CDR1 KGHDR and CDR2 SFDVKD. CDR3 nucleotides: TGTGCCACCAGTGCGACTGTACGACTAGCGGGAGTCAGAGATACGCAGTATTTT. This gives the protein CATSATVRLAGVRDTQYF.

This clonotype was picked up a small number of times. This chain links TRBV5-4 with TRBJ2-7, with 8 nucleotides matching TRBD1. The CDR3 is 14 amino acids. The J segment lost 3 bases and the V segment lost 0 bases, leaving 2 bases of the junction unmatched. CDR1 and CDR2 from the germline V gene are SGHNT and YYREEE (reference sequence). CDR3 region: CASSLVDRDYEQYF. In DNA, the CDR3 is TGTGCCAGCAGCTTGGTGGACAGGGACTACGAGCAGTACTTC.

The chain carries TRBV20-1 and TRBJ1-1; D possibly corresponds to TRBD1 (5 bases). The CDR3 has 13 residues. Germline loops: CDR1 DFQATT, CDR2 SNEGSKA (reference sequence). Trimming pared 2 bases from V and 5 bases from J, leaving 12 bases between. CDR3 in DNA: TGCAGTGCTAGACGGGACCACTTAACTGAAGCTTTCTTT. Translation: CSARRDHLTEAFF.

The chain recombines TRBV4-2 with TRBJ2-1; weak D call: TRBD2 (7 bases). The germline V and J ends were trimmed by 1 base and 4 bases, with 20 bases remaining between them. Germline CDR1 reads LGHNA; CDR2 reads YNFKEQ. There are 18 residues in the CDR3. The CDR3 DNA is TGTGCCAGCAGCCAAGTTGGGGGAGGGGGGCCGAGATACAATGAGCAGTTCTTC. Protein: CASSQVGGGGPRYNEQFF.